This T cell receptor (beta chain) was observed in a study of cytomegalovirus exposure and HLA in healthy donors. Study-level findings and limits: After further analysis at a later stage, 16,951 TCR beta sequences were associated with HLA alleles at 0.05 false discovery rate.

PCR employed 60 Vbeta and 13 Jbeta primers. Using immunoSEQ multiplex PCR, the repertoire was profiled, and TCRdb retains in-frame clones only, with some absent. The data contain 120,000 to 150,000 clones, approximately 68% of them seen just once; the ten biggest clones take up approximately 2%. Germline CDR1 reads SGHVS; CDR2 reads FQNEAQ. This CDR3 contains 14 residues. V gave up 7 bases and J gave up 7 bases; unmatched junction bases: 10. Points on this clone: Its matching antigen is unknown.

The sample consisted of PBMCs. This receptor was obtained from a man between 40 and 49 years old in good health and CMV-seronegative. The chain joins TRBV7-8 to TRBJ1-5, with 7 positions matching TRBD1. The CDR3 region has the DNA TGTGCCAGCACCTTGGGGACAGAGGGGCAGCCCCAGCATTTT. It encodes CASTLGTEGQPQHF.